The clone carrying this T cell receptor (beta chain) was seen a few times. Stated time point: newly diagnosed GD, antithyroid drugs for less than 3 months. PBMC-derived RNA was used for the TCR library. The diagnosis of Graves' disease used American Thyroid Association guidelines. Trimming stripped 5 bases from V and 7 bases from J, with 17 bases between. The germline V gene encodes CDR1 ENHRY and CDR2 SYGVKD. The CDR3 spans 15 residues. The data are from a study of regulatory T cells in long-lasting Graves disease. Study context: Freshly diagnosed Graves' patients had used antithyroid drugs for under 3 months.

Through Arm-PCR of CDR3 regions and iRepertoire HTBI primers, TCR beta libraries were built. One entry per CDR3 protein, called by TCRdb with MiXCR from the multiplex PCR reads. The sample lists fewer than 550,000 distinct CDR3 sequences; roughly a sixth were seen once. The same sample was also used in a study of T cells in Graves' hyperthyroidism and ophthalmopathy. That publication notes: The HTBI set primed first-round TCR CDR3 RT-PCR.

The chain couples TRBV10-3 to TRBJ1-4; maybe TRBD1 (6 bases). This material consisted of peripheral blood mononuclear cells (PBMCs), taken at new diagnosis, from a patient treated with antithyroid drugs. The receptor was derived from a woman aged 35 to 59 with Graves disease. This CDR3 reads CAISPWGGAGEKLFF. In DNA form, the CDR3 reads TGTGCCATCAGTCCCTGGGGGGGGGCCGGTGAAAAACTGTTTTTT.